Below, 24 T cell receptor beta chains from the same sample are listed, as sequenced in a study of T cells in Graves' hyperthyroidism and ophthalmopathy. Using RNA transcripts as the source, TCR beta CDR3 regions were amplified. The study used the HTBI primer set for a first-round RT-PCR of the TCR CDR3. TCRdb independently ran MiXCR on the multiplex PCR reads; one entry per CDR3 protein. Of some 24,000 distinct CDR3 sequences in the sample, roughly 49% were seen once. The specimen sequenced was blood. These receptors all come from a woman between 40 and 50 years old with Graves' hyperthyroidism that later progressed to Graves' ophthalmopathy.

The rearrangement uses TRBV7-9 and TRBJ2-7; D uncertain. V was clipped by 4 bases and J by 3 bases, with 13 bases between them. The CDR3 covers 14 residues. The germline V gene has CDR1 SEHNR and CDR2 FQNEAQ (reference sequence). This chain's CDR3 is CASSSPNRRYEQYF. Here the CDR3 DNA reads TGTGCCAGCAGCTCACCAAACAGACGCTACGAGCAGTACTTC.

This CDR3 reads CSVSAGDTQFF. Written as DNA, the CDR3 is TGCAGCGTGTCAGCAGGAGATACGCAGTTCTTC. The chain links TRBV29-1 to TRBJ2-1; D is undetermined. Germline V gene lookup returns CDR1 SQVTM and CDR2 ANQGSEA. The CDR3 length is 11 residues. The germline V and J ends were trimmed by 6 bases and 12 bases, with 15 bases remaining between them.

The chain carries TRBV10-3 and TRBJ2-5; D is undetermined. The CDR3 consists of 12 residues. Germline CDR1 ENHRY, CDR2 SYGVKD. Trimming stripped 0 bases from V and 4 bases from J, with 3 bases between. DNA of the CDR3: TGTGCCATCAGTGAGTCCGGAGAGACCCAGTACTTC. Its protein is CAISESGETQYF.

Worth noting for this clonotype: The junction departs from the called germline gene at one end, perhaps through a read error. The genes are TRBV2 and TRBJ2-4; a weak D match, TRBD1 (6 bases). Germline values: CDR1 SNHLY, CDR2 FYNNEI. The CDR3 sequence is 14 residues long. Written as DNA, the CDR3 is TGTGCCAGCAGGGCCCCGGACAGCAAAAACATTCAGTACTGG. Encoded protein: CASRAPDSKNIQYW.

Only a few counts were recorded for this clonotype. The V call is TRBV14, the J call TRBJ1-2; 8 nucleotides agree with TRBD1. Germline lookup yields CDR1 SGHDN and CDR2 FVKESK. The CDR3 has 16 residues. V shed 2 bases, J shed 7 bases, and the junction held 12 bases outside the gene matches. The CDR3 nucleotides are TGTGCCAGCAGCCAAAATCCGGACAGGGCTCGGCGTGGCTACACCTTC. Its protein product is CASSQNPDRARRGYTF.

The CDR3 nucleotides read TGTGCCAGCAGCAGCAGGACCGGTGAGCAGTTCTTC. Translating it yields CASSSRTGEQFF. The chain employs TRBV7-2 and TRBJ2-1, with D unclear. CDR1 and CDR2 from the germline V gene are SGHTA and FQGNSA. V lost 5 bases and J lost 9, with 11 bases in between. The CDR3 runs 12 residues.

By sample fraction, this clonotype is medium-sized (0.01 to 0.1%). This chain connects TRBV9 to TRBJ2-6, with D unresolved. This CDR3 is 13 amino acids long. V was clipped by 3 bases and J by 2 bases, with 3 bases between them. Germline assignment: CDR1 SGDLS and CDR2 YYNGEE. The CDR3 coding sequence is TGTGCCAGCAGCGCCCCTGGGGCCAACGTCCTGACTTTC. Protein sequence: CASSAPGANVLTF. Variable domain in full (rest from reference TRBV9 and TRBJ2-6): DSGVTQTPKHLITATGQRVTLRCSPRSGDLSVYWYQQSLDQGLQFLIQYYNGEERAKGNILERFSAQQFPDLHSELNLSSLELGDSALYFCASSAPGANVLTFGAGSRLTVL.

The chain employs TRBV11-2 and TRBJ2-7; 11 bases line up with TRBD2. The CDR3 runs to 16 residues. Trimming took 2 bases from V and 3 from J; bases not matched to a gene: 6. Germline-derived CDR1 and CDR2 are SGHAT and FQNNGV. The CDR3 bases are TGTGCCAGCAGCTTATCCCTAGCGGGAGGCAACTACGAGCAGTACTTC. Amino acid sequence: CASSLSLAGGNYEQYF.

This chain links TRBV20-1 with TRBJ2-7; 10 positions agree with TRBD2. This CDR3 region has 15 residues. Trimming cost V 6 bases and J 1 base; bases outside gene matches: 9. From germline, CDR1 is DFQATT and CDR2 SNEGSKA (reference sequence). Here the CDR3 DNA reads TGCAGTGCCGGACGGGGGACTAGCGAATCCTACGAGCAGTACTTC. Its translation: CSAGRGTSESYEQYF.

This clonotype appeared many times. The chain couples TRBV30 to TRBJ1-5; D uncertain. The V end was cut by 2 bases, the J end by 6 bases, with 11 bases between. The length of the CDR3 is 13 residues. From germline, CDR1 is GTSNPN and CDR2 SVGIG (reference sequence). The CDR3 loop reads CAWSLGFFQPQHF. CDR3 coding DNA: TGTGCCTGGAGTTTAGGATTTTTTCAGCCCCAGCATTTT.

This clonotype was counted at least ten times. This sequence joins TRBV28 and TRBJ1-2; 7 positions match TRBD1. J lost 4 bases, V lost 5 bases, and 7 bases had no gene match. This CDR3 has 14 residues. CDR1 is MDHEN and CDR2 is SYDVKM in the germline V gene. In DNA, the CDR3 is TGTGCCAGCAGTGGGGGACAGAACCTCTATGGCTACACCTTC. Its translation is CASSGGQNLYGYTF.

The J gene is TRBJ2-2, the V gene TRBV20-1; TRBD2 is a possible D gene (6 bases). The germline V and J ends were trimmed by 8 bases and 4 bases, with 17 bases remaining between them. Germline CDR1 and CDR2: DFQATT and SNEGSKA (reference sequence). The CDR3 contains 14 residues. CDR3 coding DNA: TGCAGTTCCCCGCGGCGGGGAGGCACCGGGGAGCTGTTTTTT. This codes for CSSPRRGGTGELFF.

This clonotype showed up many times. This chain joins TRBV5-1 and TRBJ1-5, with D possibly being TRBD1 (6 bases). The V end lost 0 bases, the J end lost 4 bases, and 8 bases lay between the germline ends. The CDR3 runs to 14 residues. Germline assignment: CDR1 SGHRS and CDR2 YFSETQ. The chain's CDR3 is CASSLDRVNQPQHF. Written as DNA, the CDR3 is TGCGCCAGCAGCTTGGACAGGGTAAATCAGCCCCAGCATTTT.

This clonotype was observed at least ten times. The chain recombines TRBV7-9 with TRBJ1-1; 10 positions agree with TRBD1. Germline CDR1 reads SEHNR; CDR2 reads FQNEAQ (reference sequence). V lost 5 bases and J lost 4; bases outside the gene matches: 10. This CDR3 is 16 amino acids long. CDR3 nucleotides: TGTGCCAGCAGCCTTAGACAGGGGGCGCTTGGCACTGAAGCTTTCTTT. Amino acids: CASSLRQGALGTEAFF.

This chain uses TRBV25-1 with TRBJ2-7; 14 positions match TRBD2. The V segment lost 3 bases and the J segment 0 bases; nucleotides outside the gene matches: 1. This CDR3 comprises 16 residues. CDR1 is MGHDK and CDR2 is SYGVNS in the germline V gene. The CDR3, as DNA: TGTGCCAGCAGTGAGACTAGCGGGAGGGCCTCCTACGAGCAGTACTTC. This codes for CASSETSGRASYEQYF.

This clonotype was recorded once. The chain joins TRBV7-8 to TRBJ1-1; no reliable D call. The germline CDR1 and CDR2 sequences are SGHVS and FQNEAQ. The CDR3 is made up of 14 amino acids. V lost 5 bases to trimming and J lost 1 base, with 11 bases between them. The CDR3 DNA reads TGTGCCAGCAGCCAATACACAGCGAACACTGAAGCTTTCTTT. Its protein is CASSQYTANTEAFF.

This clonotype was seen many times. The V and J genes are TRBV6-6 and TRBJ2-3; D is perhaps TRBD1 or TRBD2 (6 bases each). The CDR3 is 16 amino acids. Germline V gives CDR1 MNHNY, CDR2 SVGAGI (reference sequence). V lost 7 bases to trimming and J lost 1 base, with 18 bases between them. The CDR3 sequence is CASTRGGRGGTDTQYF. In DNA form, the CDR3 reads TGTGCCAGCACTAGAGGGGGGAGAGGAGGCACAGATACGCAGTATTTT.

This clonotype is deemed medium-sized. This chain connects TRBV20-1 to TRBJ2-7; D uncertain. V dropped 0 bases and J dropped 9 bases, with 6 bases sitting between them. Germline V gene lookup returns CDR1 DFQATT and CDR2 SNEGSKA (reference sequence). CDR3 size: 10 residues. CDR3 nucleotides: TGCAGTGCTAGAGATCGCGCGCAGTACTTC. This codes for CSARDRAQYF.

J is TRBJ2-1 and V is TRBV20-1; D is perhaps TRBD2 (6 bases). The germline gives CDR1 DFQATT, CDR2 SNEGSKA (reference sequence). Trimming removed 0 bases at V and 7 bases at J, with 16 bases between. The CDR3 runs 15 residues. This CDR3 reads CSARDVSSERNEQFF. CDR3 in DNA: TGCAGTGCTAGAGATGTTTCTAGCGAGAGGAATGAGCAGTTCTTC.

The chain has TRBV7-6 and TRBJ2-7; D ambiguous. CDR3 length: 14 residues. Germline V gene lookup returns CDR1 SGHVS and CDR2 FNYEAQ. Trimming cost V 5 bases and J 0 bases, with 11 bases left between them. CDR3 DNA: TGTGCCAGCAGCAGATTGGCCAACTCCTACGAGCAGTACTTC. Its translation: CASSRLANSYEQYF.

A few counts support this clonotype. This chain connects TRBV24-1 to TRBJ1-2; TRBD1 aligns across 7 bases. Trimming removed 1 base from V and 3 bases from J; junction bases left unmatched: 1. CDR1 is KGHDR, CDR2 SFDVKD, per germline. The CDR3 consists of 14 residues. In nucleotides, the CDR3 is TGTGCCACCAGTGATTTAGGACAGGACTATGGCTACACCTTC. Translating it yields CATSDLGQDYGYTF.

The chain combines TRBV6-5 with TRBJ2-3, with 8 positions matching TRBD2. The CDR3 sequence is 13 residues long. J lost 10 bases, V lost 6 bases, and 9 bases had no gene match. Germline CDR1 reads MNHEY; CDR2 reads SVGAGI. The CDR3 DNA is TGTGCCAGCAGACTCAGCGGGAGTTTATCGCAGTATTTT. Translated: CASRLSGSLSQYF.

The V gene is TRBV7-2, the J gene TRBJ2-5; TRBD2 aligns across 11 bases. CDR1 is SGHTA and CDR2 is FQGNSA in the germline V gene. V was pared by 1 base and J by 2 bases, with 6 bases of the junction left unmatched. The CDR3 loop spans 17 amino acids. The CDR3 region is CASSLGPSGRNQETQYF. Written as DNA, the CDR3 is TGTGCCAGCAGCTTAGGTCCTAGCGGGAGGAATCAAGAGACCCAGTACTTC. Complete variable domain (other parts from reference TRBV7-2 and TRBJ2-5): GAGVSQSPSNKVTEKGKDVELRCDPISGHTALYWYRQSLGQGLEFLIYFQGNSAPDKSGLPSDRFSAERTGGSVSTLTIQRTQQEDSAVYLCASSLGPSGRNQETQYFGPGTRLLVL.

The chain combines TRBV28 with TRBJ2-5; unclear D gene. The CDR3 spans 12 residues. Germline V gene sequence: CDR1 MDHEN, CDR2 SYDVKM. The V gene lost 8 bases and the J gene lost 5 bases, with 12 bases spanning the gap. For the CDR3, the DNA is TGTGCCAGCTCGATGGGTAGTGAGACCCAGTACTTC. Amino acids: CASSMGSETQYF. Variable domain in full (rest from reference TRBV28 and TRBJ2-5): DVKVTQSSRYLVKRTGEKVFLECVQDMDHENMFWYRQDPGLGLRLIYFSYDVKMKEKGDIPEGYSVSREKKERFSLILESASTNQTSMYLCASSMGSETQYFGPGTRLLVL.